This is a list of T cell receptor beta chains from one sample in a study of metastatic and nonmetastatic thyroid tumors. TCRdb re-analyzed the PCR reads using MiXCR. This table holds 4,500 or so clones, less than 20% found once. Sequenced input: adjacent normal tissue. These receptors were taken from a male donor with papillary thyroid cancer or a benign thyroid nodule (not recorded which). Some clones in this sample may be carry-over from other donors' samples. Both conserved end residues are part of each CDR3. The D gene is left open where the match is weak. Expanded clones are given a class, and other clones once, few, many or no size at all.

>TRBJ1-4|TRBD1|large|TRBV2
CASSERNPGQGSEKLFF
TGTGCCAGCAGTGAACGCAACCCGGGACAGGGTTCTGAAAAACTGTTTTTT
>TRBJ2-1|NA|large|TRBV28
CASSPTPGTSSSYNEQFF
TGTGCCAGCAGTCCTACCCCCGGGACTTCGAGCTCCTACAATGAGCAGTTCTTC
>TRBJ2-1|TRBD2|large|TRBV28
CASTHTGTSGTDSYNEQFF
TGTGCCAGCACCCACACCGGGACTAGCGGGACCGACTCCTACAATGAGCAGTTCTTC
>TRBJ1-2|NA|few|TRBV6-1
CASTQGRGYTF
TGTGCCAGCACCCAGGGGAGGGGCTACACCTTC
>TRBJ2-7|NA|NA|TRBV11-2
CASSLGEQYF
TGTGCCAGCAGCTTAGGCGAGCAGTACTTC
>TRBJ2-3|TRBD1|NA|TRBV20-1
CSARGTGYTDTQYF
TGCAGTGCTAGAGGGACAGGGTACACAGATACGCAGTATTTT
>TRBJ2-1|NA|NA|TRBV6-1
CASRGFGLAGSNEQFF
TGTGCCAGCCGGGGGTTCGGACTCGCGGGGAGCAATGAGCAGTTCTTC
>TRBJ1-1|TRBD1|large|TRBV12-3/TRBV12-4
CASSSRTGLNTEAFF
TGTGCCAGCAGTTCCCGGACAGGGCTGAACACTGAAGCTTTCTTT
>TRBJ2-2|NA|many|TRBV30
CAWSAGTDTGELFF
TGTGCCTGGAGCGCCGGGACCGACACCGGGGAGCTGTTTTTT
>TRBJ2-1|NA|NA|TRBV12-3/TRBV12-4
CASSVDRANNEQFF
TGTGCCAGCAGTGTGGACAGAGCTAACAATGAGCAGTTCTTC
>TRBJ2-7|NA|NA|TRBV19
CASSFGAMGSYEQYF
TGTGCCAGTAGTTTCGGAGCTATGGGCTCCTACGAGCAGTACTTC
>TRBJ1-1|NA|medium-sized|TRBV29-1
CSVLQTTNTEAFF
TGCAGCGTTCTCCAGACCACTAACACTGAAGCTTTCTTT
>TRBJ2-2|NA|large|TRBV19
CASKAHPGGELFF
TGTGCCAGTAAAGCACACCCCGGCGGGGAGCTGTTTTTT
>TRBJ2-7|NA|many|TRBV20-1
CSASPVSSYGQYF
TGCAGTGCTAGCCCTGTGAGCTCCTACGGGCAGTACTTC
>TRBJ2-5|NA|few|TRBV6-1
CASLRGEYQETQYF
TGTGCCAGCCTCAGGGGGGAGTACCAAGAGACCCAGTACTTC
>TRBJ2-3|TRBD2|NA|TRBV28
CASSTPLTSGDTRGDTQYF
TGTGCCAGTAGTACCCCTCTTACTAGCGGGGACACTAGAGGAGATACGCAGTATTTT
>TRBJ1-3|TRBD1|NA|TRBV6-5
CASSYSGTGIGNTIYF
TGTGCCAGCAGTTACTCCGGGACAGGGATAGGAAACACCATATATTTT
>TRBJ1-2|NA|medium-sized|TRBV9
CASSPTGGHYGYTF
TGTGCCAGCAGCCCGACAGGAGGCCACTATGGCTACACCTTC
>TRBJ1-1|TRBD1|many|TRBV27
CASSYRGLTEAFF
TGTGCCAGCAGTTACAGGGGGCTTACTGAAGCTTTCTTT
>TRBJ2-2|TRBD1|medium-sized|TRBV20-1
CSASKTGMGTGELFF
TGCAGTGCTAGTAAGACAGGGATGGGGACCGGGGAGCTGTTTTTT
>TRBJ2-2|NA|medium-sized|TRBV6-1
CASSPTAGELFF
TGTGCCAGCAGCCCTACCGCCGGGGAGCTGTTTTTT
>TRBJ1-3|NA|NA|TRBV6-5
CASSLSGSGNTIYF
TGTGCCAGCAGTTTAAGTGGATCTGGAAACACCATATATTTT
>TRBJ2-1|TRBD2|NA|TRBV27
CATLTSNKTNEQFF
TGTGCCACTCTGACTAGCAATAAAACCAATGAGCAGTTCTTC
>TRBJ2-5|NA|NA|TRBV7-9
CASSIWGQQGTQYF
TGTGCCAGCAGCATATGGGGGCAGCAAGGGACCCAGTACTTC
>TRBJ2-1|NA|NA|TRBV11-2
CASSLNPGSFNEQFF
TGTGCCAGCAGCCTAAACCCAGGGTCGTTCAATGAGCAGTTCTTC
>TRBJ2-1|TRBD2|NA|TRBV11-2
CASSEASRGNYNEQFF
TGTGCCAGCAGCGAAGCCTCGCGGGGGAACTACAATGAGCAGTTCTTC
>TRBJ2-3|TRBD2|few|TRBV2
CASSEGGLMNTQYF
TGTGCCAGCAGTGAGGGGGGGTTGATGAATACGCAGTATTTT
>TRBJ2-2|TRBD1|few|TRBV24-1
CATSRQGTGELFF
TGTGCCACCAGCCGACAGGGAACCGGGGAGCTGTTTTTT
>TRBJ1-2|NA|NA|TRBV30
CAWKAGCGNGYTF
TGTGCCTGGAAGGCTGGGTGTGGGAATGGCTACACCTTC
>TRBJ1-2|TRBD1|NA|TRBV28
CASSAYRGLGYTF
TGTGCCAGCAGTGCCTACAGGGGGCTTGGCTACACCTTC